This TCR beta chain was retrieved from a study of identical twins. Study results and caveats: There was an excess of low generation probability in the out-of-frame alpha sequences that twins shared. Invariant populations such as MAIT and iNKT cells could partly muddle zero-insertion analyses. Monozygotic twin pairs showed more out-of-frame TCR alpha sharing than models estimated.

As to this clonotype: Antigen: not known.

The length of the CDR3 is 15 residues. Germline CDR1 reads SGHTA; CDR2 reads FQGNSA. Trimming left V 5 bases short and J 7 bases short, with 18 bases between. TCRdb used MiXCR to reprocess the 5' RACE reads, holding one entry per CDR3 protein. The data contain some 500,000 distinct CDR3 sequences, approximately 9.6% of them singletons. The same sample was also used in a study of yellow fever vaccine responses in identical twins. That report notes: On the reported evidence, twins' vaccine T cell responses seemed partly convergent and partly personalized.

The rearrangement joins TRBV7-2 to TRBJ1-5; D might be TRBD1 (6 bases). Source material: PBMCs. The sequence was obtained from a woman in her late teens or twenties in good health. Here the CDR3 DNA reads TGTGCCAGCAGCCCGGAAGCCTGGGGGACACAGCCCCAGCATTTT. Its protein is CASSPEAWGTQPQHF.